One sample yielded the 22 T cell receptor beta chains listed below, sequenced in a study of T cell repertoires in cytomegalovirus infection. Using its own MiXCR run on the reads, TCRdb lists one record per CDR3 protein. This sample has fewer than 900,000 distinct CDR3 sequences; 25% to 35% occur once, and the top ten carry less than 15%. The antigens these receptors bind are not known. The source material was cultured CD8+ T cells from PBMCs, sampled from culture after CMV antigen stimulation. The receptors stem from a human donor in good health (CMV status not recorded). Some clones in this sample may be carry-over from other donors' samples.

The chain employs TRBV28 and TRBJ1-1; D possibly corresponds to TRBD1 (6 bases). Germline V gene lookup returns CDR1 MDHEN and CDR2 SYDVKM. Deletions cut 5 bases from V and 6 bases from J, with 16 bases between. The CDR3 loop spans 14 amino acids. The CDR3 sequence is CASSPELGAPEAFF. CDR3 DNA sequence: TGTGCCAGCAGTCCCGAGTTGGGGGCGCCTGAAGCTTTCTTT.

This sequence joins TRBV14 and TRBJ2-2; D not certain. V was cut by 7 bases and J by 0 bases, with 15 bases left in between. CDR1 and CDR2 from the germline V gene are SGHDN and FVKESK. The CDR3 has 16 amino acids. In nucleotides, the CDR3 is TGTGCCAGCACCTCGAGACCCGTACCGAACACCGGGGAGCTGTTTTTT. Protein: CASTSRPVPNTGELFF.

This clonotype was observed a few times. The gene calls are TRBV14 and TRBJ2-7, with D tentatively TRBD1 or TRBD2 (5 bases each). In germline, CDR1 is SGHDN, CDR2 FVKESK. Trimming left V 4 bases short and J 2 bases short, with 15 bases between. The CDR3 length is 15 residues. The DNA of the CDR3 is TGTGCCAGCAGCCGGGGGACGAATTCACCCTACGAGCAGTACTTC. Its protein is CASSRGTNSPYEQYF.

This clonotype has more than one count but fewer than ten. The gene calls are TRBV19 and TRBJ1-5, with a weak D call TRBD1 (5 bases). Germline CDR1 is LNHDA and CDR2 is SQIVND (reference sequence). CDR3 length: 15 residues. V lost 2 bases and J lost 3, with 11 bases in between. DNA of the CDR3: TGTGCCAGTAGTATACGAGGGGCCTTCAATCAGCCCCAGCATTTT. This gives the protein CASSIRGAFNQPQHF.

This clonotype was counted a few times. The V gene is TRBV7-9, the J gene TRBJ2-1; 10 bases line up with TRBD2. CDR3 size: 16 residues. Unmatched junction bases numbered 12, after V lost 5 bases and J lost 8 bases. Per the germline V gene, CDR1 is SEHNR and CDR2 is FQNEAQ (reference sequence). The CDR3, as DNA: TGTGCCAGCAGCCCTCTTTGGGGACTAGCGATGGATGAGCAGTTCTTC. Residues: CASSPLWGLAMDEQFF.

This chain connects TRBV27 to TRBJ2-7; no firm D call. This CDR3 comprises 15 residues. CDR1 and CDR2 from the germline V gene are MNHEY and SMNVEV (reference sequence). Trimming took off 2 bases at V and 3 bases at J, with 14 bases between the two ends. CDR3 sequence: CASSLRAPFVYEQYF. CDR3 coding DNA: TGTGCCAGCAGTTTACGTGCGCCTTTTGTCTACGAGCAGTACTTC.

The rearrangement uses TRBV4-3 and TRBJ2-1; TRBD2 is a possible D gene (9 bases). CDR1 and CDR2 (germline): LGHNA, YSLEER. The CDR3 covers 19 residues. Trimming left V 0 bases short and J 13 bases short, with 31 bases between. CDR3 bases: TGCGCCAGCAGCCAAGATTGGGGGACTAGCTTGACAGGGGCCCTATTTCAGTTCTTC. It is translated as CASSQDWGTSLTGALFQFF.

The rearrangement links TRBV3-1 to TRBJ2-3; D is unclear. The V and J ends lost 0 bases and 4 bases respectively, with 8 bases between them. This CDR3 comprises 14 residues. Germline V gene data show CDR1 as LGHDT and CDR2 as YNNKEL (reference sequence). The CDR3 region has the DNA TGTGCCAGCAGCCAAGAAGGAGTTGCAGATACGCAGTATTTT. Translated: CASSQEGVADTQYF.

Ten or more counts support this clonotype. V gene TRBV7-6 combines with J gene TRBJ1-1, with a weak D call TRBD1 (6 bases). The CDR3 runs 15 residues. Per the germline V gene, CDR1 is SGHVS and CDR2 is FNYEAQ. Deletions cut 5 bases from V and 6 bases from J, with 19 bases between. CDR3 DNA sequence: TGTGCCAGCAGCCCCATACAGGGTAACGACGCTGAAGCTTTCTTT. Translated: CASSPIQGNDAEAFF.

This chain connects TRBV6-4 to TRBJ1-5; TRBD1 agrees at 9 bases. This CDR3 spans 15 amino acids. V gave up 3 bases and J gave up 7 bases; unmatched junction bases: 7. Germline CDR1 MRHNA, CDR2 SNTAGT. The CDR3 nucleotides read TGTGCCAGCAGTGAGGCTCCGGGACAGGGACAGCCCCAGCATTTT. Translating gives CASSEAPGQGQPQHF.

This sequence joins TRBV7-6 and TRBJ1-1; 9 bases match TRBD1. The V segment lost 5 bases and the J segment 1 base; nucleotides outside the gene matches: 11. CDR3 length equals 17 residues. Germline V CDR1 and CDR2: SGHVS, FNYEAQ. CDR3 DNA sequence: TGTGCCAGCAGCCCCCGGGACAGGGAAGGAGGGAACACTGAAGCTTTCTTT. Translated, it gives CASSPRDREGGNTEAFF. Variable domain in full (rest from reference TRBV7-6 and TRBJ1-1): GAGVSQSPRYKVTKRGQDVALRCDPISGHVSLYWYRQALGQGPEFLTYFNYEAQQDKSGLPNDRFSAERPEGSISTLTIQRTEQRDSAMYRCASSPRDREGGNTEAFFGQGTRLTVV.

The rearrangement joins TRBV7-6 to TRBJ2-1, with 8 bases fitting TRBD2. J gave up 10 bases and V 0 bases, and 11 bases lay outside the gene matches. CDR3 size: 16 residues. Per the germline V gene, CDR1 is SGHVS and CDR2 is FNYEAQ. The CDR3 DNA reads as TGTGCCAGCAGCTTAGCTACGGGGGGGGCAGATTACGAGCAGTTCTTC. Translated: CASSLATGGADYEQFF.

The chain has TRBV6-1 and TRBJ2-7, with TRBD1 matching over 9 bases. CDR1 is MNHNS and CDR2 is SASEGT in the germline V gene. V lost 3 bases, J lost 3 bases, and 9 bases stayed unmatched. CDR3 length equals 16 residues. Here the CDR3 DNA reads TGTGCCAGCAGTGATTTCATGACAGGGGGGGACTACGAGCAGTACTTC. Protein sequence: CASSDFMTGGDYEQYF.

The V gene is TRBV19, the J gene TRBJ2-3, with D tentatively TRBD1 or TRBD2 (5 bases each). The CDR3 runs to 16 residues. Trimming pared 5 bases from V and 6 bases from J, leaving 21 bases between. Germline CDR1 is LNHDA and CDR2 is SQIVND (reference sequence). The CDR3 protein is CASSPEGRRLWDTQYF. Here the CDR3 DNA reads TGTGCCAGTAGTCCCGAGGGACGTAGACTCTGGGATACGCAGTATTTT.

This clonotype was observed many times. DNA of the CDR3: TGTGCCAGCAGCTTACGAACCCAGTCCTACGAGCAGTACTTC. Its translation: CASSLRTQSYEQYF. The chain employs TRBV7-2 and TRBJ2-7; D unclear. V gave up 2 bases and J gave up 1 base, with 9 bases separating them. CDR3 length: 14 amino acids. The germline gives CDR1 SGHTA, CDR2 FQGNSA.

This sequence joins TRBV7-4 and TRBJ2-5, with 7 bases lining up with TRBD1. J gave up 1 base and V 5 bases, and 7 bases lay outside the gene matches. The CDR3 spans 15 residues. CDR1 and CDR2 from the germline V gene are SGHVT and SQSDAQ. CDR3 loop: CASSPVGGPQETQYF. CDR3 nucleotides: TGTGCCAGCAGCCCCGTAGGGGGCCCCCAAGAGACCCAGTACTTC.

V and J are TRBV7-4 and TRBJ1-1; D is uncertain. CDR1 is SGHVT and CDR2 is SQSDAQ in the germline V gene. This CDR3 has 14 residues. Trimming took 1 base from V and 3 from J, leaving 9 bases between them. CDR3 sequence reads: CASSLGQMDTEAFF. CDR3 nucleotides: TGTGCCAGCAGCTTAGGGCAGATGGACACTGAAGCTTTCTTT.

The chain recombines TRBV15 with TRBJ2-5; 10 nucleotides align to TRBD2. V lost 3 bases, J lost 7 bases, and 11 bases stayed unmatched. The CDR3 is 16 amino acids. CDR1 and CDR2 (germline): LNHNV, YYDKDF (reference sequence). As DNA, the CDR3 is TGTGCCACCAGCAGTATCGGGACTAGCGCCGATGGGACCCAGTACTTC. This gives the protein CATSSIGTSADGTQYF.

At least ten counts were recorded for this clonotype. The chain joins TRBV7-2 to TRBJ2-1, with D uncertain. V lost 2 bases and J 0 bases, leaving 11 bases between the germline ends. The CDR3 extends over 16 amino acids. The germline CDR1 and CDR2 sequences are SGHTA and FQGNSA. CDR3 sequence reads: CASSLKGSYSYNEQFF. The DNA of the CDR3 is TGTGCCAGCAGCTTAAAGGGATCCTACTCCTACAATGAGCAGTTCTTC.

The sample holds many counts of this clonotype. The V call is TRBV7-8, the J call TRBJ2-1, with D perhaps TRBD1 (6 bases). The V gene lost 5 bases and the J gene lost 1 base, with 18 bases spanning the gap. The CDR3 consists of 17 residues. CDR1 and CDR2 from the germline V gene are SGHVS and FQNEAQ. The CDR3 region has the DNA TGTGCCAGCAGCCCAAAGGTTGGGCAGGGGTCCTACAATGAGCAGTTCTTC. Amino acid sequence: CASSPKVGQGSYNEQFF.

The chain recombines TRBV4-1 with TRBJ2-1, with TRBD1 matching over 7 bases. The CDR3 extends over 16 amino acids. V lost 3 bases and J lost 0; bases outside the gene matches: 5. Germline lookup yields CDR1 MGHRA and CDR2 YSYEKL. The CDR3 nucleotides are TGCGCCAGCAGCCAGGTACCAGGGGGCTCCTACAATGAGCAGTTCTTC. Protein: CASSQVPGGSYNEQFF.

This clonotype was found many times. The chain has TRBV7-2 and TRBJ2-1; 7 bases are shared with TRBD2. CDR1 SGHTA and CDR2 FQGNSA come from the germline V gene. V lost 0 bases to trimming and J lost 5 bases; unmatched junction nucleotides: 4. The CDR3 runs to 15 residues. The CDR3 DNA sequence: TGTGCCAGCAGCTTAGCACCCGGGACTAACAATGAGCAGTTCTTC. As protein: CASSLAPGTNNEQFF.